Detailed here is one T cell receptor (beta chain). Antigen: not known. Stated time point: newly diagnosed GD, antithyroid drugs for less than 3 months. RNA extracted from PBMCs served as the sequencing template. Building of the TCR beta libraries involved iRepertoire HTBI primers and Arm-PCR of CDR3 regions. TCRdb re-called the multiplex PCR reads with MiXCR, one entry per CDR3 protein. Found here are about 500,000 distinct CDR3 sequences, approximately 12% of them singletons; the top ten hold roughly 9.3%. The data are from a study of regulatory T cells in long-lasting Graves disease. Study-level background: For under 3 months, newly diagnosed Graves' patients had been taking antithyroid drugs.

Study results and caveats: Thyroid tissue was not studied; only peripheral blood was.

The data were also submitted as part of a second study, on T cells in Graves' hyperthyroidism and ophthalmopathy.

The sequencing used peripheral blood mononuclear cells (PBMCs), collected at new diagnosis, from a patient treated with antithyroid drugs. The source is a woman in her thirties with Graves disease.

CDR3 amino acids: CSAGQDANSPLHF. DNA of the CDR3: TGCAGTGCAGGACAGGATGCTAATTCACCCCTCCACTTT. The gene calls are TRBV20-1 and TRBJ1-6, with TRBD1 matching over 7 bases. Germline V gene lookup returns CDR1 DFQATT and CDR2 SNEGSKA (reference sequence). Trimming cost V 6 bases and J 6 bases; bases outside gene matches: 5. This CDR3 is built from 13 residues.